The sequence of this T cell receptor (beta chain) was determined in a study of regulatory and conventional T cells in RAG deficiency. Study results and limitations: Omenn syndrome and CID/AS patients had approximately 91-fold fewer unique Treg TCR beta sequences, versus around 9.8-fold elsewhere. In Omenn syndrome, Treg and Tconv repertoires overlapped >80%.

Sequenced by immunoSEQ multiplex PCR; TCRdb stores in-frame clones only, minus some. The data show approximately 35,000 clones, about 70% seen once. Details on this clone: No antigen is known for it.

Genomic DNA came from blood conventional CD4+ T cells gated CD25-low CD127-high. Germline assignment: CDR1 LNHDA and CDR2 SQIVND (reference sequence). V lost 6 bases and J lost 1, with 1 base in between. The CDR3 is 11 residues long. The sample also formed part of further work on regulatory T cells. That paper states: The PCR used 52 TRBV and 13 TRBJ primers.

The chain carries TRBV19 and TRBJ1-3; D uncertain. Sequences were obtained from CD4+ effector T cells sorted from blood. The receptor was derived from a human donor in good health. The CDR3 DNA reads TGTGCCAGTAGGTCTGGAAACACCATATATTTT. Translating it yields CASRSGNTIYF.